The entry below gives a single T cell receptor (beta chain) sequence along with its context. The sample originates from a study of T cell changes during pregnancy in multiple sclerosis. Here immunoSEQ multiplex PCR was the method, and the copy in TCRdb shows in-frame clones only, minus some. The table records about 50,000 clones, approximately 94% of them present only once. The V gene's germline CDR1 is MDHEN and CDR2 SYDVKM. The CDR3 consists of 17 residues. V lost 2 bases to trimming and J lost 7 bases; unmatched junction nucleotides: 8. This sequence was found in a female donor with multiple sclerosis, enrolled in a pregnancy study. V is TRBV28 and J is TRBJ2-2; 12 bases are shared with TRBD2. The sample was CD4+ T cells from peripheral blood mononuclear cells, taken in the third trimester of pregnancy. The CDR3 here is CASSLVLTSGRSGELFF. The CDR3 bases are TGTGCCAGCAGTTTAGTTTTGACTAGCGGGAGAAGCGGGGAGCTGTTTTTT.